These T cell receptor beta chains were read from a single sample in a study of CD8+ T cells in alopecia areata. Generated by immunoSEQ multiplex PCR, the TCRdb table keeps only in-frame clones and is missing some. The sample has 200,000 to 250,000 clones, roughly two thirds seen once. This specimen was CD4+ T cells sorted from blood, taken at week 0. The receptor source for this set is a human donor with alopecia areata. Each CDR3 is given with its conserved first and last residue. A D gene is named only where the DNA matches it firmly. Clone size is not always given. Where it is, it says once, few, many or a class for expanded clones.

J gene | V gene | clone size | CDR3 length | D gene | CDR3 protein | CDR3 DNA
TRBJ2-1 | TRBV5-1 | few | 14 | . | CASIKELAGNEQFF | TGCGCCAGCATTAAGGAGCTAGCAGGCAATGAGCAGTTCTTC
TRBJ2-4 | TRBV2 | . | 11 | . | CASSDRNIQYF | TGTGCCAGCAGTGACAGAAACATTCAGTACTTC
TRBJ2-5 | TRBV29-1 | . | 15 | . | CSAPLPGRNSETQYF | TGCAGCGCTCCCTTACCGGGACGGAATTCAGAGACCCAGTACTTC
TRBJ1-2 | TRBV5-4 | once | 15 | TRBD1 | CASSTGQREASGYTF | TGTGCCAGCAGCACGGGACAGCGAGAGGCCTCTGGCTACACCTTC
TRBJ2-3 | TRBV5-4 | . | 15 | . | CASSSHWGQSDTQYF | TGTGCCAGCAGCTCCCACTGGGGCCAATCAGATACGCAGTATTTT
TRBJ2-6 | TRBV19 | . | 18 | . | CASTPRGGNLWGANVLTF | TGTGCCAGTACCCCTAGGGGCGGAAATCTCTGGGGGGCCAACGTCCTGACTTTC
TRBJ2-7 | TRBV5-4 | . | 15 | TRBD1 | CASSGGQGNSYEQYF | TGTGCCAGCAGCGGGGGACAGGGCAACTCCTACGAGCAGTACTTC
TRBJ2-1 | TRBV4-2 | . | 13 | . | CASSHDSYNEQFF | TGTGCCAGCAGCCACGACAGTTACAATGAGCAGTTCTTC
TRBJ2-1 | TRBV11-2 | few | 12 | TRBD1 | CASSYRGNEQFF | TGTGCCAGCAGCTACAGGGGCAATGAGCAGTTCTTC
TRBJ1-2 | TRBV27 | once | 14 | . | CASRLLDPIGGYTF | TGTGCCAGCAGGCTTTTAGACCCCATCGGAGGCTACACCTTC
TRBJ1-5 | TRBV29-1 | few | 20 | . | CSVPPAGDTQKSYSNQPQHF | TGCAGCGTCCCCCCCGCTGGGGACACCCAGAAGAGTTATAGCAATCAGCCCCAGCATTTT
TRBJ2-7 | TRBV27 | . | 14 | TRBD1 | CASSTGTGYSEQYF | TGTGCCAGCAGCACCGGGACAGGGTACAGCGAGCAGTACTTC
TRBJ2-6 | TRBV9 | . | 15 | . | CASGRQLSGANVLTF | TGTGCCAGCGGCCGACAGCTCTCTGGGGCCAACGTCCTGACTTTC
TRBJ1-6 | TRBV9 | . | 14 | TRBD1 | CASSPQGQGYPLHF | TGTGCCAGCAGCCCACAGGGACAGGGATATCCCCTCCACTTT
TRBJ2-7 | TRBV5-1 | . | 14 | . | CASSWQDSTYEQYF | TGCGCCAGCAGCTGGCAAGACAGCACCTACGAGCAGTACTTC
TRBJ2-1 | TRBV29-1 | . | 14 | TRBD2 | CSSGTSGGYNEQFF | TGCAGCTCTGGGACTAGCGGGGGGTACAATGAGCAGTTCTTC
TRBJ2-3 | TRBV7-9 | . | 16 | . | CASTSQFEGGTDTQYF | TGTGCCAGCACCTCACAGTTTGAGGGGGGCACAGATACGCAGTATTTT
TRBJ1-2 | TRBV27 | . | 14 | . | CASREGRWNYGYTF | TGTGCCAGCAGGGAGGGACGGTGGAACTATGGCTACACCTTC
TRBJ2-3 | TRBV2 | . | 12 | . | CASRDYTDTQYF | TGTGCCAGCAGGGACTACACAGATACGCAGTATTTT
TRBJ2-5 | TRBV10-3 | . | 15 | . | CATGRGAEYQETQYF | TGTGCCACCGGACGGGGGGCAGAGTACCAAGAGACCCAGTACTTC
TRBJ2-6 | TRBV7-9 | once | 16 | TRBD1 | CASSFLDRAGANVLTF | TGTGCCAGCAGCTTCCTTGACAGGGCTGGGGCCAACGTCCTGACTTTC
TRBJ2-7 | TRBV30 | . | 10 | TRBD1 | CASGGNEQYF | TGTGCCTCAGGGGGCAACGAGCAGTACTTC
TRBJ1-2 | TRBV9 | . | 12 | . | CASTRDNYGYTF | TGTGCCAGCACCCGAGACAACTATGGCTACACCTTC
TRBJ2-1 | TRBV7-9 | . | 14 | . | CASSLEGRYNEQFF | TGTGCCAGCAGCTTAGAAGGGCGTTACAATGAGCAGTTCTTC
TRBJ2-7 | TRBV29-1 | few | 14 | TRBD1 | CSVAGQAGRVEQYF | TGCAGCGTTGCGGGACAGGCAGGCCGGGTCGAGCAGTACTTC
TRBJ1-1 | TRBV21-1 | . | 12 | . | CASNPGRTEAFF | TGTGCCAGCAACCCCGGGCGCACTGAAGCTTTCTTT
TRBJ2-7 | TRBV29-1 | . | 12 | . | CSVTTSSYEQYF | TGCAGCGTTACGACGTCCTCCTACGAGCAGTACTTC
TRBJ1-1 | TRBV30 | . | 13 | . | CAWGDSRGTEAFF | TGTGCCTGGGGTGACTCGAGGGGCACTGAAGCTTTCTTT
TRBJ1-1 | TRBV7-3 | few | 13 | . | CASSLQGSTEAFF | TGTGCCAGCAGCTTACAGGGGAGCACTGAAGCTTTCTTT
TRBJ1-2 | TRBV5-1 | . | 15 | TRBD1 | CASSAETGGNYGYTF | TGCGCCAGCAGCGCGGAGACAGGGGGGAACTATGGCTACACCTTC
TRBJ2-2 | TRBV30 | few | 13 | . | CAWSVGLAGELFF | TGTGCCTGGAGTGTAGGCCTAGCCGGGGAGCTGTTTTTT
TRBJ2-1 | TRBV4-3 | once | 15 | TRBD1 | CASSQVDRGDNEQFF | TGCGCCAGCAGCCAAGTGGACAGGGGGGATAATGAGCAGTTCTTC
TRBJ2-5 | TRBV5-6 | once | 12 | . | CASSLQRQTQYF | TGTGCCAGCAGCTTGCAGCGGCAGACCCAGTACTTC
TRBJ1-5 | TRBV10-3 | . | 15 | TRBD1 | CATRTGEGSNQPQHF | TGTGCCACGAGGACAGGGGAGGGTAGCAATCAGCCCCAGCATTTT
TRBJ2-2 | TRBV7-3 | . | 15 | . | CASSLGQGRTGELFF | TGTGCCAGCAGCTTAGGGCAGGGTCGAACCGGGGAGCTGTTTTTT
TRBJ2-5 | TRBV27 | . | 18 | . | CASSLKGTLIRGAETQYF | TGTGCCAGCAGTTTAAAAGGGACACTCATTCGAGGGGCAGAGACCCAGTACTTC
TRBJ2-5 | TRBV10-3 | . | 15 | TRBD1 | CATTPGTGDAKTQYF | TGTGCCACCACCCCCGGGACAGGGGACGCGAAGACCCAGTACTTC
TRBJ2-1 | TRBV5-4 | . | 20 | TRBD2 | CASSTRTSGGANGGYNEQFF | TGTGCCAGCAGCACCCGGACTAGCGGGGGGGCTAACGGCGGCTACAATGAGCAGTTCTTC
TRBJ2-6 | TRBV30 | . | 15 | . | CAWSVGGSGANVLTF | TGTGCCTGGAGTGTAGGGGGATCTGGGGCCAACGTCCTGACTTTC
TRBJ1-2 | TRBV7-2 | . | 10 | . | CASSPDYHTF | TGTGCCAGCAGCCCCGACTACCACACCTTC
TRBJ2-7 | TRBV6-5 | . | 14 | . | CASSTPGLLFAQYF | TGTGCCAGCAGTACCCCGGGACTCCTATTCGCGCAGTACTTC
TRBJ1-1 | TRBV30 | . | 11 | . | CASRLELEAFF | TGTGCCTCCCGTCTTGAGTTGGAAGCTTTCTTT
TRBJ2-4 | TRBV5-1 | . | 14 | TRBD1 | CASSFRDRKNIQYF | TGCGCCAGCAGCTTTCGGGACAGAAAAAACATTCAGTACTTC
TRBJ1-5 | TRBV30 | once | 13 | . | CAWSVKGTQPQHF | TGTGCCTGGAGTGTCAAGGGGACACAGCCCCAGCATTTT
TRBJ1-4 | TRBV5-1 | . | 14 | . | CASSWRGLAEKLFF | TGCGCCAGCAGCTGGCGGGGGCTGGCGGAAAAACTGTTTTTT
TRBJ1-2 | TRBV9 | . | 13 | . | CASSQQAASGYTF | TGTGCCAGCAGCCAACAGGCAGCTTCGGGCTACACCTTC
TRBJ1-1 | TRBV29-1 | few | 13 | TRBD1 | CSVADRVNTEAFF | TGCAGCGTGGCCGACAGGGTGAACACTGAAGCTTTCTTT
TRBJ2-5 | TRBV5-1 | . | 14 | . | CASSRGLAEETQYF | TGCGCCAGCAGCCGGGGGCTAGCCGAAGAGACCCAGTACTTC
TRBJ2-1 | TRBV30 | . | 14 | . | CAWSRGAAAPEQFF | TGTGCCTGGAGTAGAGGAGCGGCTGCTCCTGAGCAGTTCTTC
TRBJ2-7 | TRBV25-1 | . | 14 | TRBD1 | CASSGQGADNEQYF | TGTGCCAGCAGTGGACAGGGGGCCGACAACGAGCAGTACTTC
TRBJ1-1 | TRBV7-9 | once | 15 | . | CASSFQGRKLGGAFF | TGTGCCAGCAGCTTCCAAGGGCGGAAACTAGGCGGAGCTTTCTTT
TRBJ1-1 | TRBV10-3 | . | 14 | . | CAISETRSDTEAFF | TGTGCCATCAGTGAGACCAGGTCTGACACTGAAGCTTTCTTT
TRBJ1-2 | TRBV29-1 | . | 11 | . | CSVDRLGGYTF | TGCAGCGTGGATCGCCTAGGTGGCTACACCTTC
TRBJ2-7 | TRBV29-1 | . | 13 | . | CSVAQALSYEQYF | TGCAGCGTTGCACAGGCACTTTCCTACGAGCAGTACTTC